These 25 T cell receptor beta chains originate from one sample sequenced in a study of neurological immune-mediated disorders. TCRdb redid the calling of the 5' RACE reads with MiXCR, one entry per CDR3 protein. The sample lists around 100,000 distinct CDR3 sequences, less than 14% occurring once. Time point noted: longitudinal time-point 3. Sequenced sample: PBMCs. These receptors were obtained from a female donor with HTLV-1-associated myelopathy (HAM/TSP).

In its sample, this clonotype was seen many times. This chain connects TRBV5-1 to TRBJ2-3; tentatively, D is TRBD2 (5 bases). Germline V gives CDR1 SGHRS, CDR2 YFSETQ. This CDR3 contains 15 residues. Trimming pared 0 bases from V and 2 bases from J, leaving 10 bases between. CDR3 protein: CASSLDTGTTDTQYF. In nucleotides, the CDR3 is TGCGCCAGCAGCTTGGATACGGGAACCACAGATACGCAGTATTTT.

This clonotype was seen at least ten times. The chain links TRBV11-2 to TRBJ2-3; TRBD1 or TRBD2 may be the D gene (5 bases each). Germline values: CDR1 SGHAT, CDR2 FQNNGV. Between the trimmed V and J ends, which lost 4 bases and 4 bases, there was a span of 6 bases. There are 12 residues in the CDR3. The chain's CDR3 is CASSWDADTQYF. The CDR3, as DNA: TGTGCCAGCAGCTGGGACGCAGATACGCAGTATTTT.

This clonotype was seen repeatedly, ten times or more. This chain uses TRBV5-1 with TRBJ2-7; 7 positions match TRBD1. V lost 0 bases, J lost 0 bases, and 3 bases stayed unmatched. This CDR3 has 15 amino acids. Germline V lookup: CDR1 SGHRS, CDR2 YFSETQ. The CDR3 bases are TGCGCCAGCAGCTTGGAAGGGGGCCGCTCCTACGAGCAGTACTTC. This codes for CASSLEGGRSYEQYF.

In its sample, this clonotype was seen many times. The chain is built from TRBV29-1 and TRBJ2-3; 16 bases map to TRBD2. CDR3 size: 16 residues. CDR1 is SQVTM and CDR2 is ANQGSEA in the germline V gene. Losses at the gene ends were 5 bases for V and 0 bases for J; bases not matched to a gene: 2. In DNA form, the CDR3 reads TGCAGCGTTTTGGGACTAGCGGGGGGGAGCACAGATACGCAGTATTTT. This gives the protein CSVLGLAGGSTDTQYF.

The J gene is TRBJ2-3, the V gene TRBV20-1; 8 positions agree with TRBD2. The V segment lost 0 bases and the J segment 4 bases; nucleotides outside the gene matches: 9. Germline loops: CDR1 DFQATT, CDR2 SNEGSKA (reference sequence). The CDR3 runs 16 residues. CDR3 region: CSAREVASGFSDTQYF. CDR3 sequence (DNA): TGCAGTGCTAGAGAGGTGGCTAGCGGGTTCTCAGATACGCAGTATTTT.

There are many counts of this clonotype. V usage is TRBV5-1 and J usage is TRBJ2-5, with D tentatively TRBD2 (6 bases). The germline gives CDR1 SGHRS, CDR2 YFSETQ. V shed 4 bases and J shed 0 bases, with 19 bases lying between them. The length of the CDR3 is 17 residues. The CDR3 bases are TGCGCCAGCAGCCCCCTGGGGGGTTTTGTGAACCAAGAGACCCAGTACTTC. It yields the protein CASSPLGGFVNQETQYF.

At least ten counts were recorded for this clonotype. The chain links TRBV5-1 to TRBJ2-1; 8 nucleotides align to TRBD1. The CDR3 covers 15 residues. Germline loops: CDR1 SGHRS, CDR2 YFSETQ. V dropped 0 bases and J dropped 3; count of bases not matched to a gene: 2. The CDR3 loop is CASSLGQGYYNEQFF. The CDR3 bases are TGCGCCAGCAGCTTGGGACAGGGGTACTACAATGAGCAGTTCTTC.

Ten or more counts support this clonotype. CDR3 loop: CASREARAGNTEAFF. The CDR3 nucleotides are TGCGCCAGCAGAGAAGCCCGGGCGGGGAACACTGAAGCTTTCTTT. The genes are TRBV5-1 and TRBJ1-1; D gene uncertain. Germline V gives CDR1 SGHRS, CDR2 YFSETQ. Between the trimmed V and J ends, which lost 5 bases and 1 base, there was a span of 15 bases. The CDR3 totals 15 residues.

The gene calls are TRBV6-1 and TRBJ1-2; maybe TRBD1 (5 bases). This CDR3 has 14 residues. The germline V gene has CDR1 MNHNS and CDR2 SASEGT. Trimming cost V 2 bases and J 5 bases, with 12 bases left between them. CDR3: CASSEYQGEYGYTF. The CDR3 DNA reads as TGTGCCAGCAGTGAATACCAGGGAGAGTATGGCTACACCTTC.

The chain links TRBV4-1 to TRBJ1-2, with D uncertain. The germline V and J ends were trimmed by 2 bases and 8 bases, with 12 bases remaining between them. Germline CDR1 and CDR2: MGHRA and YSYEKL. CDR3 length equals 13 residues. CDR3 in amino acids: CASSQLGERGYTF. The CDR3 DNA reads as TGCGCCAGCAGCCAACTCGGAGAGAGGGGCTACACCTTC.

This clonotype was counted many times. The chain uses TRBV10-3 and TRBJ1-1; 7 bases fit TRBD1. Per the germline V gene, CDR1 is ENHRY and CDR2 is SYGVKD. This CDR3 has 15 amino acids. V shed 2 bases and J 9 bases; nucleotides not matched to a gene: 12. The CDR3 DNA is TGTGCCATCAGTGAGCGAGGGGACAGACTTTCCCAAGCTTTCTTT. Translation gives CAISERGDRLSQAFF.

This clonotype has ten or more counts. The chain is built from TRBV12-3 or TRBV12-4 and TRBJ2-1, with 8 nucleotides matching TRBD1. The CDR3 loop spans 15 amino acids. Trimming cost V 6 bases and J 2 bases; bases outside gene matches: 6. Here the CDR3 DNA reads TGTGCCAGCAGGAAAGGACAGGGAACCTACAATGAGCAGTTCTTC. Residues: CASRKGQGTYNEQFF.

This clonotype was seen at least ten times. The chain uses TRBV5-5 and TRBJ2-3; 15 bases agree with TRBD2. This CDR3 has 15 residues. V gave up 3 bases and J gave up 4 bases; unmatched junction bases: 0. Germline CDR1 and CDR2: SGHKS and YYEKEE (reference sequence). The CDR3 sequence is CASSWTSGGADTQYF. The CDR3 DNA sequence: TGTGCCAGCAGCTGGACTAGCGGGGGGGCAGATACGCAGTATTTT.

Many counts were recorded for this clonotype. J is TRBJ2-7 and V is TRBV6-5; 10 nucleotides align to TRBD1. J gave up 0 bases and V 2 bases, and 1 base lay outside the gene matches. The germline V gene encodes CDR1 MNHEY and CDR2 SVGAGI. CDR3 length: 15 amino acids. The CDR3 loop is CASSYRDRGSYEQYF. The CDR3 DNA follows: TGTGCCAGCAGTTACCGGGACAGGGGCTCCTACGAGCAGTACTTC.

This chain connects TRBV14 to TRBJ1-5; 9 bases line up with TRBD1. With 5 bases clipped from V and 4 bases from J, the junction kept 0 bases outside the gene matches. The germline CDR1 and CDR2 sequences are SGHDN and FVKESK. This CDR3 is 13 amino acids long. CDR3 protein: CASSGTGNQPQHF. The CDR3 region has the DNA TGTGCCAGCAGCGGGACAGGGAATCAGCCCCAGCATTTT.

This clonotype was observed at least ten times. The V call is TRBV28, the J call TRBJ2-1; 7 bases map to TRBD2. The CDR3 is made up of 15 amino acids. From germline, CDR1 is MDHEN and CDR2 SYDVKM. With 5 bases clipped from V and 5 bases from J, the junction kept 9 bases outside the gene matches. DNA for the CDR3: TGTGCCAGCAGTCTCGGGCGGGGGTTTCACAATGAGCAGTTCTTC. Amino acid sequence: CASSLGRGFHNEQFF.

In its sample, this clonotype was seen many times. This chain joins TRBV25-1 and TRBJ2-1; maybe TRBD2 (5 bases). CDR1 and CDR2 (germline): MGHDK, SYGVNS. Between the trimmed V and J ends, which lost 3 bases and 4 bases, there was a span of 7 bases. The CDR3 spans 13 residues. The CDR3 DNA follows: TGTGCCAGCAGTGAGGCGGGTTACAATGAGCAGTTCTTC. Translating it yields CASSEAGYNEQFF.

This clonotype came up many times. The rearrangement uses TRBV20-1 and TRBJ2-5; D might be TRBD2 (6 bases). From germline, CDR1 is DFQATT and CDR2 SNEGSKA (reference sequence). The CDR3 covers 13 residues. With 0 bases removed from V and 5 bases from J, the gap between germline ends came to 10 bases. CDR3 in amino acids: CSARDGRRETQYF. The CDR3, as DNA: TGCAGTGCTAGAGATGGGAGGCGGGAGACCCAGTACTTC.

The rearrangement joins TRBV5-1 to TRBJ2-3; TRBD2 might be the D (7 bases). The ends were cut back, 4 bases at V and 0 bases at J, with 18 bases in the middle. Germline V lookup: CDR1 SGHRS, CDR2 YFSETQ. This CDR3 contains 17 residues. CDR3 sequence reads: CASSPPIGGASTDTQYF. DNA for the CDR3: TGCGCCAGCAGCCCCCCTATAGGGGGGGCTAGCACAGATACGCAGTATTTT.

This clonotype has a count of ten or more. V gene TRBV12-3 or TRBV12-4 combines with J gene TRBJ2-2; TRBD2 might be the D (6 bases). CDR3 size: 13 residues. The ends were cut back, 5 bases at V and 14 bases at J, with 18 bases in the middle. CDR3 in amino acids: CASSPGRTGILFF. CDR3 sequence (DNA): TGTGCCAGCAGTCCGGGGAGGACTGGGATTCTGTTTTTT.

This chain connects TRBV28 to TRBJ2-7; 7 bases match TRBD2. The length of the CDR3 is 14 residues. Germline V gives CDR1 MDHEN, CDR2 SYDVKM. Germline trimming cut 4 bases from V and 4 bases from J; bases unmatched to any gene: 7. The CDR3 protein is CASSSPGLRYEQYF. CDR3 DNA: TGTGCCAGCAGTTCACCGGGACTAAGGTACGAGCAGTACTTC. Based on the CDR3 plus reference TRBV28 and TRBJ2-7, the full variable domain is DVKVTQSSRYLVKRTGEKVFLECVQDMDHENMFWYRQDPGLGLRLIYFSYDVKMKEKGDIPEGYSVSREKKERFSLILESASTNQTSMYLCASSSPGLRYEQYFGPGTRLTVT.

This clonotype has at least ten counts. The chain has TRBV14 and TRBJ2-7, with a possible D match to TRBD1 (5 bases). V dropped 3 bases and J dropped 2 bases, with 17 bases sitting between them. This CDR3 region has 16 residues. The germline CDR1 and CDR2 sequences are SGHDN and FVKESK. In DNA form, the CDR3 reads TGTGCCAGCAGCCACTTGGGGTCAGGGCGCCCCTACGAGCAGTACTTC. Translating it yields CASSHLGSGRPYEQYF.

This clonotype has ten or more counts. This chain links TRBV20-1 with TRBJ2-7; 7 nucleotides line up with TRBD2. This CDR3 has 13 amino acids. Germline V CDR1 and CDR2: DFQATT, SNEGSKA (reference sequence). The CDR3 region is CAWGKVAGDEQYF. The CDR3 nucleotides read TGCGCCTGGGGGAAAGTAGCGGGCGACGAGCAGTACTTC.

Ten or more counts support this clonotype. The chain is built from TRBV20-1 and TRBJ2-2; perhaps TRBD2 as D (5 bases). Germline V gene sequence: CDR1 DFQATT, CDR2 SNEGSKA (reference sequence). The CDR3 totals 14 residues. V lost 0 bases, J lost 4 bases, and 9 bases lay in between. The CDR3 nucleotides are TGCAGTGCTAGAGATCTGAGGGTCACCGGGGAGCTGTTTTTT. As protein: CSARDLRVTGELFF.

This clonotype was seen many times. The chain employs TRBV4-1 and TRBJ2-1; 8 positions match TRBD2. Losses at the gene ends were 5 bases for V and 3 bases for J; bases not matched to a gene: 3. Germline CDR1 MGHRA, CDR2 YSYEKL. The CDR3 spans 14 residues. DNA for the CDR3: TGCGCCAGCAGCTGGGCGGGGGGCTACAATGAGCAGTTCTTC. Translating it yields CASSWAGGYNEQFF.